A selection of T cell receptor beta chains follows, all from one sample in a study of regulatory T cells in long-lasting Graves disease. TCRdb analysed the multiplex PCR reads with MiXCR anew, one entry per CDR3 protein. Here the sample spans about 610,000 distinct CDR3 sequences, 15% to 20% being singletons. The sample also formed part of further work on T cells in Graves' hyperthyroidism and ophthalmopathy.

The starting material was peripheral blood mononuclear cells (PBMCs), obtained at new diagnosis, from a patient treated with antithyroid drugs. The receptors were sampled from a man younger than 35 with Graves disease. Both conserved end residues are part of each CDR3. Each record gives: CDR3 DNA, CDR3 protein, J gene, CDR3 length, clone size, D gene, V gene. The D gene is left open where the match is weak. Size tells how often a clone was seen (once, few, many) or the class of an expanded clone, and some rows leave it out.

CDR3nt: TGTGCCAGCAGTACGCCGGGACAGGGGGGTGAGCAGTTCTTC
CDR3aa: CASSTPGQGGEQFF
j_gene: TRBJ2-1
len: 14
abundance: many
d_gene: TRBD1
v_gene: TRBV12-3/TRBV12-4

CDR3nt: TGTGCCAGCCGTCTGGACAGGATGGCGAGCTCCTATAATTCACCCCTCCACTTT
CDR3aa: CASRLDRMASSYNSPLHF
j_gene: TRBJ1-6
len: 18
abundance: .
d_gene: TRBD1
v_gene: TRBV2

CDR3nt: TGTGCCAGCAGCTTAGCTGGGGCGGAGCTCACAGATACGCAGTATTTT
CDR3aa: CASSLAGAELTDTQYF
j_gene: TRBJ2-3
len: 16
abundance: .
d_gene: .
v_gene: TRBV11-2

CDR3nt: TGCAGTGCTCATCCTAGCGGGAGGGACGAGCAGTACTTC
CDR3aa: CSAHPSGRDEQYF
j_gene: TRBJ2-7
len: 13
abundance: many
d_gene: TRBD2
v_gene: TRBV20-1

CDR3nt: TGTGCCAGCAGCCTGGTGGGGGCTGGGGGCACTGAAGCTTTCTTT
CDR3aa: CASSLVGAGGTEAFF
j_gene: TRBJ1-1
len: 15
abundance: .
d_gene: .
v_gene: TRBV28

CDR3nt: TGTGCCAGCAGCCGCACAGGGCGTACCTATGGCTACACCTTC
CDR3aa: CASSRTGRTYGYTF
j_gene: TRBJ1-2
len: 14
abundance: .
d_gene: .
v_gene: TRBV6-1

CDR3nt: TGTGCCACCAGTGATCTAGACAGGGTCTACGAGCAGTACTTC
CDR3aa: CATSDLDRVYEQYF
j_gene: TRBJ2-7
len: 14
abundance: .
d_gene: TRBD1
v_gene: TRBV24-1

CDR3nt: TGTGCCAGCAGTTCAGCGGGAGAGAAGGGCTACGAGCAGTACTTC
CDR3aa: CASSSAGEKGYEQYF
j_gene: TRBJ2-7
len: 15
abundance: many
d_gene: TRBD2
v_gene: TRBV28

CDR3nt: TGTGCCAGCAGCCAAAGACAGGGATACGAGCAGTACTTC
CDR3aa: CASSQRQGYEQYF
j_gene: TRBJ2-7
len: 13
abundance: few
d_gene: TRBD1
v_gene: TRBV4-2

CDR3nt: TGCAGTGCTAGGCATACTAGCGGAGCCATTTATTTT
CDR3aa: CSARHTSGAIYF
j_gene: TRBJ2-3
len: 12
abundance: few
d_gene: TRBD2
v_gene: TRBV20-1

CDR3nt: TGTGCCAGCATGGGGAGTACCGGGACAGGGGGTTTCTACAATGAGCAGTTCTTC
CDR3aa: CASMGSTGTGGFYNEQFF
j_gene: TRBJ2-1
len: 18
abundance: .
d_gene: TRBD1
v_gene: TRBV3-1

CDR3nt: TGTGCCAGCAGCCAAGATGGCGGGGTCACTGAAGCTTTCTTT
CDR3aa: CASSQDGGVTEAFF
j_gene: TRBJ1-1
len: 14
abundance: many
d_gene: .
v_gene: TRBV3-1

CDR3nt: TGTGCCAGCAGCTTGACAGGGGGCCGCGAGCAGTACTTC
CDR3aa: CASSLTGGREQYF
j_gene: TRBJ2-7
len: 13
abundance: many
d_gene: TRBD1
v_gene: TRBV12-3/TRBV12-4

CDR3nt: TGCAGTGCATCGACAGGGGGATTCTACAATGAGCAGTTCTTC
CDR3aa: CSASTGGFYNEQFF
j_gene: TRBJ2-1
len: 14
abundance: many
d_gene: TRBD1
v_gene: TRBV20-1

CDR3nt: TGTGCCAGCAGTGGATTACTTAGAAGACAGGACGGAAACTATGGCTACACCTTC
CDR3aa: CASSGLLRRQDGNYGYTF
j_gene: TRBJ1-2
len: 18
abundance: many
d_gene: .
v_gene: TRBV6-2/TRBV6-3

CDR3nt: TGTGCCAGCAGTCCGGGAGGGTCCGGGGAAAAACTGTTTTTT
CDR3aa: CASSPGGSGEKLFF
j_gene: TRBJ1-4
len: 14
abundance: .
d_gene: .
v_gene: TRBV6-1

CDR3nt: TGCAGTGCTAGAGATCCCAGGGCGCCAGGGGAAAAACTGTTTTTT
CDR3aa: CSARDPRAPGEKLFF
j_gene: TRBJ1-4
len: 15
abundance: .
d_gene: .
v_gene: TRBV20-1

CDR3nt: TGTGCCAGCAGCAGACTAGCGGGAGTACAAGGCGAGCAGTACTTC
CDR3aa: CASSRLAGVQGEQYF
j_gene: TRBJ2-7
len: 15
abundance: many
d_gene: TRBD2
v_gene: TRBV12-3/TRBV12-4

CDR3nt: TGTGCCAGCAGTCCCGATGTTCAAACTAGTCTGGCAGATACGCAGTATTTT
CDR3aa: CASSPDVQTSLADTQYF
j_gene: TRBJ2-3
len: 17
abundance: many
d_gene: .
v_gene: TRBV27

CDR3nt: TGTGCCAGCAGCCCCAAGTTACAGGGGGGGACCTACGAGCAGTACTTC
CDR3aa: CASSPKLQGGTYEQYF
j_gene: TRBJ2-7
len: 16
abundance: few
d_gene: .
v_gene: TRBV7-9

CDR3nt: TGTGCCAGCAGCACTAGGACTAGCGGGAGTATAACAGATACGCAGTATTTT
CDR3aa: CASSTRTSGSITDTQYF
j_gene: TRBJ2-3
len: 17
abundance: few
d_gene: TRBD2
v_gene: TRBV9

CDR3nt: TGCAGTGCTGTGCCTCGGGACCCATTCTACGAGCAGTACTTC
CDR3aa: CSAVPRDPFYEQYF
j_gene: TRBJ2-7
len: 14
abundance: few
d_gene: .
v_gene: TRBV20-1

CDR3nt: TGTGCCAGCAGCTTAGACTATAATCAGCCCCAGCATTTT
CDR3aa: CASSLDYNQPQHF
j_gene: TRBJ1-5
len: 13
abundance: many
d_gene: .
v_gene: TRBV11-2

CDR3nt: TGCAGTTTGACTAGCGGGGTCACAGATACGCAGTATTTT
CDR3aa: CSLTSGVTDTQYF
j_gene: TRBJ2-3
len: 13
abundance: many
d_gene: TRBD2
v_gene: TRBV20-1

CDR3nt: TGTGCCAGCTCACCCCGACGGGGACAGTATTTAACCTATGGCTACACCTTC
CDR3aa: CASSPRRGQYLTYGYTF
j_gene: TRBJ1-2
len: 17
abundance: few
d_gene: TRBD1
v_gene: TRBV18

CDR3nt: TGCGCCAGCAGTGCTTCAGGGGGCGCCGATGGCTACACCTTC
CDR3aa: CASSASGGADGYTF
j_gene: TRBJ1-2
len: 14
abundance: .
d_gene: TRBD1
v_gene: TRBV10-1

CDR3nt: TGTGCCAGCAGTGAAAAGGGGATCGACGTCAATGAGCAGTTCTTC
CDR3aa: CASSEKGIDVNEQFF
j_gene: TRBJ2-1
len: 15
abundance: .
d_gene: .
v_gene: TRBV6-1

CDR3nt: TGTGCCAGCAGCAATGGATGGCTTCGACCGTACTTC
CDR3aa: CASSNGWLRPYF
j_gene: TRBJ2-7
len: 12
abundance: many
d_gene: .
v_gene: TRBV27

CDR3nt: TGTGCCAGCAGCTGGGACACGGCCGGGGAGCTGTTTTTT
CDR3aa: CASSWDTAGELFF
j_gene: TRBJ2-2
len: 13
abundance: .
d_gene: .
v_gene: TRBV5-6

CDR3nt: TGCAGTGCTCGTCGCGGGGGCACCAACTATGGCTACACCTTC
CDR3aa: CSARRGGTNYGYTF
j_gene: TRBJ1-2
len: 14
abundance: .
d_gene: .
v_gene: TRBV20-1

CDR3nt: TGTGCCACCAGCAGAGATCAGGGAACGAACACCGGGGAGCTGTTTTTT
CDR3aa: CATSRDQGTNTGELFF
j_gene: TRBJ2-2
len: 16
abundance: many
d_gene: .
v_gene: TRBV15

CDR3nt: TGTGCCAGCAGGACCGGACAATTTATGGGGAATGAGCAGTTCTTC
CDR3aa: CASRTGQFMGNEQFF
j_gene: TRBJ2-1
len: 15
abundance: .
d_gene: .
v_gene: TRBV6-1

CDR3nt: TGTGCCAGCAGCCCACCCGGGACAGATCCCTACGAGCAGTACTTC
CDR3aa: CASSPPGTDPYEQYF
j_gene: TRBJ2-7
len: 15
abundance: .
d_gene: TRBD1
v_gene: TRBV5-8

CDR3nt: TGTGCCAGTAGTACCGGACAGGTCCGGGCAAACATTCAGTACTTC
CDR3aa: CASSTGQVRANIQYF
j_gene: TRBJ2-4
len: 15
abundance: .
d_gene: TRBD1
v_gene: TRBV19

CDR3nt: TGTGCCAGCAGGATGGGTTCAGCGGGAGGGTGGGAGCAGTACTTC
CDR3aa: CASRMGSAGGWEQYF
j_gene: TRBJ2-7
len: 15
abundance: few
d_gene: TRBD2
v_gene: TRBV27

CDR3nt: TGTGCCAGCAGTCTCAAAGGAGGAACCTCTGGGGCCAACGTCCTGACTTTC
CDR3aa: CASSLKGGTSGANVLTF
j_gene: TRBJ2-6
len: 17
abundance: .
d_gene: .
v_gene: TRBV2

CDR3nt: TGCAGTGCTAGTCAGACTACCGAGGGCGAGCAGTACTTC
CDR3aa: CSASQTTEGEQYF
j_gene: TRBJ2-7
len: 13
abundance: many
d_gene: .
v_gene: TRBV20-1

CDR3nt: TGCAGCGTTGCAACAGGGCTGGATTCACCCCTCCACTTT
CDR3aa: CSVATGLDSPLHF
j_gene: TRBJ1-6
len: 13
abundance: few
d_gene: .
v_gene: TRBV29-1

CDR3nt: TGTGCCAGCAGCCCGACAGGGTGGGAGCAGTACTTC
CDR3aa: CASSPTGWEQYF
j_gene: TRBJ2-7
len: 12
abundance: many
d_gene: TRBD1
v_gene: TRBV5-5

CDR3nt: TGTGCCAGCAGCTTAGCCCCCCCGACTAGCGGGAGAAACGAGCAGTACTTC
CDR3aa: CASSLAPPTSGRNEQYF
j_gene: TRBJ2-7
len: 17
abundance: many
d_gene: TRBD2
v_gene: TRBV7-6

CDR3nt: TGTGCCAGCTACCTTATCTTGAACACTGAAGCTTTCTTT
CDR3aa: CASYLILNTEAFF
j_gene: TRBJ1-1
len: 13
abundance: many
d_gene: .
v_gene: TRBV2

CDR3nt: TGTGCCAGCAGTCCCACAACTAGCCGAGCCTACGAGCAGTACTTC
CDR3aa: CASSPTTSRAYEQYF
j_gene: TRBJ2-7
len: 15
abundance: many
d_gene: .
v_gene: TRBV27

CDR3nt: TGCAGTGCTAGAGGACCGAATGAAAAACTGTTTTTT
CDR3aa: CSARGPNEKLFF
j_gene: TRBJ1-4
len: 12
abundance: .
d_gene: .
v_gene: TRBV20-1

CDR3nt: TGCAGTGCTAGAGATCGGCTCAATCTCCAAGAGACCCAGTACTTC
CDR3aa: CSARDRLNLQETQYF
j_gene: TRBJ2-5
len: 15
abundance: many
d_gene: .
v_gene: TRBV20-1

CDR3nt: TGTGCCAGCAGCTCAAAAAATAACAGGGCTGGGGAGCTGTTTTTT
CDR3aa: CASSSKNNRAGELFF
j_gene: TRBJ2-2
len: 15
abundance: few
d_gene: .
v_gene: TRBV11-1

CDR3nt: TGTGCCAGCAGCGTAGGTTTTGGGGTCCAGGAGACCCAGTACTTC
CDR3aa: CASSVGFGVQETQYF
j_gene: TRBJ2-5
len: 15
abundance: few
d_gene: .
v_gene: TRBV9

CDR3nt: TGTGCCAGCAGTGAAGGGACTGGGGAGCAGTTCTTC
CDR3aa: CASSEGTGEQFF
j_gene: TRBJ2-1
len: 12
abundance: many
d_gene: .
v_gene: TRBV2

CDR3nt: TGCAGTGCTAGAAGGCGGGGAGGGACGGAGACCCAGTACTTC
CDR3aa: CSARRRGGTETQYF
j_gene: TRBJ2-5
len: 14
abundance: many
d_gene: TRBD2
v_gene: TRBV20-1

CDR3nt: TGTGCCAGCAGTTTATCTGGGCAGAATTCACCCCTCCACTTT
CDR3aa: CASSLSGQNSPLHF
j_gene: TRBJ1-6
len: 14
abundance: .
d_gene: .
v_gene: TRBV27

CDR3nt: TGTGCCAGCTCACCACTAGCGACCGGCGGAGATACGCAGTATTTT
CDR3aa: CASSPLATGGDTQYF
j_gene: TRBJ2-3
len: 15
abundance: many
d_gene: .
v_gene: TRBV18

CDR3nt: TGCAGCGGTCAGCGGGAGTCCAATGAGCAGTTCTTC
CDR3aa: CSGQRESNEQFF
j_gene: TRBJ2-1
len: 12
abundance: many
d_gene: TRBD2
v_gene: TRBV29-1